This paragraph reports one T cell receptor (beta chain). The antigen it recognizes is unknown. Base qualities are not provided; no much larger clone lies one nucleotide away. Collaborating institutions collected whole blood in K2EDTA tubes following their own protocols. Collaborator samples were shipped for TCRbeta analysis as frozen whole blood, isolated PBMCs, or DNA extracted from either sample type. TCRbeta CDR3 regions were amplified from genomic DNA by means of the immunoSEQ Assay, a bias-controlled multiplex PCR. On the authors' methods: Within the assay, amplification of reference gene primers was used to estimate how many nucleated cells each sample contained. To quantify the absolute abundance of each unique TCRbeta CDR3 rearrangement, sequence reads were collapsed and filtered. For each sample, productive Simpson clonality was calculated as the square root of Simpson's diversity index across productive rearrangements. TCRdb's version of the immuneACCESS table is confined to in-frame rearrangements and falls short of the full clone set. An unresolved V gene accounts for under half of the shortfall where checked; the remainder is of unknown origin. The V and J calls and clone size come from that table; D and trimming were worked out from the DNA. Across this sample there are about 220,000 clones, with about 88% seen only once. The ten largest clonotypes hold 1.9% of the sample.

The source of the sample is a study of blood T cell repertoires in COVID-19 (dated by TCRdb to the early 2020s). Looking at the study overall: Samples covering the acute and convalescent phases of COVID-19 were provided by collaborators in the United States, Italy and Spain. Subjects who had been exposed to COVID-19, were actively infected with it, or had recovered from it provided the deeply sampled blood TCRbeta repertoires that made up the dataset. Nearly every sample came with metadata listing a de-identified subject ID, COVID-19 status, age in years and sex. Where available, HLA class I and class II types were taken from metadata supplied by the sample provider and were not determined by assay-based typing. The repertoires were made available in a free public database intended to serve as a resource for research on the immune response to SARS-CoV-2. The prospective study material was composed of cDNA or gDNA derived from T cells, B-cell-depleted T cells, or PBMCs. The samples were drawn from two sources: the first 160 participants of the ongoing ImmuneRACE study, and 1,000 to 1,500 subjects contributed by 6 global collaborators. Overall study outcomes, separate from this receptor: The quantity of clinical and demographic metadata differed by source and by participant and was supplied without curation.

CDR1 and CDR2, per the germline V gene, are SGHAT and FQNNGV. The CDR3 numbers 13 residues from cysteine through phenylalanine. Here the CDR3 DNA is all that survives: 39 bases in frame from base 1. The junction shows trimming of 5 bases on V and 8 bases on J, and the gene matches do not reach 6 bases of it. The sequenced material came from peripheral blood. The receptor chain draws on TRBV11-2 and TRBJ1-5; 7 central nucleotides agree with TRBD1. The source of this sequence is a man in his forties with active or convalescent COVID-19. The DNA sequence is as follows: TGTGCCAGCAGCGCAGGGGGAAAAAAGCCCCAGCATTTT. This translates into CASSAGGKKPQHF.